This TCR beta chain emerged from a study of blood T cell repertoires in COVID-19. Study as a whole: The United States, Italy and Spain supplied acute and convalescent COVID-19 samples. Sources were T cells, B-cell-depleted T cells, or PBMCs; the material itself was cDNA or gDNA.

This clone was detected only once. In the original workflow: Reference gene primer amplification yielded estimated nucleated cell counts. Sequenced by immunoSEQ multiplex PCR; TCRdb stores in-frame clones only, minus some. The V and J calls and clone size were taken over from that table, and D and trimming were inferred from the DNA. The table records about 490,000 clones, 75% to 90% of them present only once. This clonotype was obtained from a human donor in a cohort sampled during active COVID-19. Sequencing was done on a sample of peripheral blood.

CDR3 amino acids: CAIRQGTQPQHF. The CDR3 DNA is TGTGCCATCCGACAGGGGACACAGCCCCAGCATTTT. V is TRBV12-3 or TRBV12-4 and J is TRBJ1-5; 8 nucleotides agree with TRBD1. CDR3 length: 12 residues. The V and J ends lost 10 bases and 7 bases, in that order; junction bases with no gene match: 6.